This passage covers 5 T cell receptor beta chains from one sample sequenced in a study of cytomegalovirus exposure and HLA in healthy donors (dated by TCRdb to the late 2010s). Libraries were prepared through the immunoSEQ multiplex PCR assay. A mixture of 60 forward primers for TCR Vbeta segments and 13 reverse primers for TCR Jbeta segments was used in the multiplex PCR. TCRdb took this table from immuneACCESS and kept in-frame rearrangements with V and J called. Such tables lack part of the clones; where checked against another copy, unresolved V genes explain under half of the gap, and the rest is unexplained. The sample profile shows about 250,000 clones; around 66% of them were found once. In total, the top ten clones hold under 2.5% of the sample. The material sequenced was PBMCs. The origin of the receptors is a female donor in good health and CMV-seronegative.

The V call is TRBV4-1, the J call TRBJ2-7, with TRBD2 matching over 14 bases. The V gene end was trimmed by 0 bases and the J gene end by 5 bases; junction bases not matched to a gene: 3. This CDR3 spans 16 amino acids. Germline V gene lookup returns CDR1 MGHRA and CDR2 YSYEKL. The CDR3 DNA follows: TGCGCCAGCAGCCAAGAGGGACTAGCGGGAGTTCACGAGCAGTACTTC. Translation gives CASSQEGLAGVHEQYF.

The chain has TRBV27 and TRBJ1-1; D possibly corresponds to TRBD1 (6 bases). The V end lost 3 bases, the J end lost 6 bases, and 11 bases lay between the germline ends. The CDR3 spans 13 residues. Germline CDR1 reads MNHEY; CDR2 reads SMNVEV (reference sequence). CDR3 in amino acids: CASSFTGFAEAFF. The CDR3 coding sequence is TGTGCCAGCAGTTTTACAGGGTTCGCTGAAGCTTTCTTT.

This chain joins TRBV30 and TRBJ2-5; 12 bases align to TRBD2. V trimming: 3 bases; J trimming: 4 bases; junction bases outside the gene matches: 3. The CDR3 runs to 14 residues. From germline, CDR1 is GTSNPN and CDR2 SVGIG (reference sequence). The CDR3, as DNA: TGTGCCTGGAGCGCGGGACTAGCGGGAGAGACCCAGTACTTC. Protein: CAWSAGLAGETQYF.

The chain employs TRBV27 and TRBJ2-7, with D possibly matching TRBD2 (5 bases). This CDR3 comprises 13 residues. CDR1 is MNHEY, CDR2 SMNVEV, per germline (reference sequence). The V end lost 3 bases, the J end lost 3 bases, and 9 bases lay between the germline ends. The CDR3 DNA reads TGTGCCAGCAGTTTGGGCAGCGGCTACGAGCAGTACTTC. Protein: CASSLGSGYEQYF.

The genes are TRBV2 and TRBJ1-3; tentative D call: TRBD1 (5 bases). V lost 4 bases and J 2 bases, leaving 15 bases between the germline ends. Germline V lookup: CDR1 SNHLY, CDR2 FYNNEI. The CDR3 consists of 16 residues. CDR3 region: CASSGETGAAGNTIYF. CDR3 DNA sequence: TGTGCCAGCAGTGGGGAAACAGGCGCAGCTGGAAACACCATATATTTT.